The rows below give T cell receptor beta chains drawn from one sample of a study of control samples from healthy donors and cancer patients. Sequenced by immunoSEQ multiplex PCR; TCRdb stores in-frame clones only, minus some. This table holds about 190,000 clones, 90% to 95% found once. Sequences were obtained from blood. These receptors came from a man aged 18-30 years in good health. Both conserved end residues are part of each CDR3. The D gene is left open where the match is weak. Clone size is shown for a subset of rows, as once, few, many or a class of expanded clone.

J | V | size | D | DNA | CDR3
TRBJ1-2 | TRBV6-1 | NA | TRBD1 | TGTGCCAGCAGTGAAAACAGGGGAGGGAGCGGCTACACCTTC | CASSENRGGSGYTF
TRBJ2-3 | TRBV18 | NA | TRBD2 | TGTGCCAGCTCACCAGAGTCCAGCGGGGGGGGCCCCCGTCAGTATTTT | CASSPESSGGGPRQYF
TRBJ2-2 | TRBV5-1 | NA | TRBD2 | TGCGCCAGCAGCTTGGATGGTCCCAGCGGGGGGGCCCGGGAGCTGTTTTTT | CASSLDGPSGGARELFF
TRBJ1-5 | TRBV6-5 | NA | NA | TGTGCCAGCACCAACAGGGTCGATCAGCCCCAGCATTTT | CASTNRVDQPQHF
TRBJ1-4 | TRBV2 | NA | NA | TGTGCCAGCAGTGGTGTAGGACAGCGTAATGAAAAACTGTTTTTT | CASSGVGQRNEKLFF
TRBJ2-5 | TRBV6-5 | NA | NA | TGTGCCAGCAACCTACTTGGGACTTCACAAGAGACCCAGTACTTC | CASNLLGTSQETQYF
TRBJ2-7 | TRBV10-3 | NA | TRBD1 | TGTGCCATCAGTGAGTGGGGACAGGGGGCGGCCGAGCAGTACTTC | CAISEWGQGAAEQYF
TRBJ2-5 | TRBV3-1/TRBV3-2 | NA | TRBD1 | TGTGCCAGCAGCCAAGGGTCAGGGGGCTGGGAGACCCAGTACTTC | CASSQGSGGWETQYF
TRBJ2-6 | TRBV5-6 | NA | NA | TGTGCCAGCGGGGGCCCCCCGCTCCCCTCTGGGGCCAACGTCCTGACTTTC | CASGGPPLPSGANVLTF
TRBJ1-1 | TRBV10-3 | NA | TRBD1 | TGTGCCACCCAACAGGGGGACACTGAAGCTTTCTTT | CATQQGDTEAFF
TRBJ1-1 | TRBV7-2 | NA | NA | TGTGCCAGCAGCGTAGGACTCATAGGCACTGAAGCTTTCTTT | CASSVGLIGTEAFF
TRBJ2-7 | TRBV5-6 | NA | NA | TGTGCCAGCAGCTTAAACAGGGAAGGGGAGCAGTACTTC | CASSLNREGEQYF
TRBJ1-2 | TRBV28 | NA | TRBD1 | TGTGCCAGCAGAAGGGACAGCCGAAACTATGGCTACACCTTC | CASRRDSRNYGYTF
TRBJ1-1 | TRBV7-9 | NA | TRBD1 | TGTGCCAGCAGGCCAGGGGGATTGAACACTGAAGCTTTCTTT | CASRPGGLNTEAFF
TRBJ1-5 | TRBV6-5 | NA | NA | TGTGCCAGCTCCGGCCGAGGGGGCAATCAGCCCCAGCATTTT | CASSGRGGNQPQHF
TRBJ2-3 | TRBV7-3 | NA | NA | TGTGCCAGCAGCTTAAATCAAGGAGATACGCAGTATTTT | CASSLNQGDTQYF
TRBJ2-5 | TRBV24-1 | NA | NA | TGTGCCACCAGTGATTTTAACAAGAAAGAGACCCAGTACTTC | CATSDFNKKETQYF
TRBJ2-7 | TRBV6-1 | NA | NA | TGTGCCAGCAGTGGATCGTGGGCAGGTGGGCGGACGGAGCAGTACTTC | CASSGSWAGGRTEQYF
TRBJ1-6 | TRBV14 | NA | NA | TGTGCCAGCAGCCAAATCAGGGGTAATTCACCCCTCCACTTT | CASSQIRGNSPLHF
TRBJ1-2 | TRBV2 | NA | TRBD1 | TGTGCCAGCAGTAGTGGACAGGGGGCCTATGGCTACACCTTC | CASSSGQGAYGYTF
TRBJ2-3 | TRBV3-1/TRBV3-2 | NA | NA | TGTGCCAGCAGCCTTTTAGCGGACGGCGGGGCAGATACGCAGTATTTT | CASSLLADGGADTQYF
TRBJ2-5 | TRBV27 | NA | TRBD2 | TGTGCCAGCATAGGACTAGCGGGGAGACAAGAGACCCAGTACTTC | CASIGLAGRQETQYF
TRBJ2-3 | TRBV9 | once | NA | TGTGCCAGCAGCGTAGGGACAGGCACAGATACGCAGTATTTT | CASSVGTGTDTQYF
TRBJ1-6 | TRBV3-1/TRBV3-2 | NA | NA | TGTGCCAGCAGCGGCAGGGCCCTCTATAATTCACCCCTCCACTTT | CASSGRALYNSPLHF
TRBJ2-5 | TRBV7-8 | NA | NA | TGTGCCAGCAGCTTAGCGCTGGCCGAGACCCAGTACTTC | CASSLALAETQYF
TRBJ1-1 | TRBV2 | NA | TRBD1 | TGTGCCAGCAGTGGGGGACAGGTCGGCACTGAAGCTTTCTTT | CASSGGQVGTEAFF
TRBJ2-3 | TRBV7-4 | NA | NA | TGTGCCAGCACCCCGTTGGGGGGCCTAGATACGCAGTATTTT | CASTPLGGLDTQYF
TRBJ2-3 | TRBV29-1 | NA | NA | TGCAGCGTTGGCGAGCAGCTTAGCACAGATACGCAGTATTTT | CSVGEQLSTDTQYF
TRBJ1-6 | TRBV18 | NA | TRBD1 | TGTGCCAGCTCACCTCAAGGACAGGGAGGTAATTCACCCCTCCACTTT | CASSPQGQGGNSPLHF
TRBJ1-5 | TRBV2 | NA | NA | TGTGCCAGCAGTGGAACAGCGAATCAGCCCCAGCATTTT | CASSGTANQPQHF
TRBJ1-1 | TRBV12-3/TRBV12-4 | NA | TRBD1 | TGTGCCAGCAAAATTCCAGGGGGCACTGAAGCTTTCTTT | CASKIPGGTEAFF
TRBJ2-2 | TRBV6-4 | NA | NA | TGTGCCAGCCCAGACGGGGGCGGGGAAAACACCGGGGAGCTGTTTTTT | CASPDGGGENTGELFF
TRBJ2-3 | TRBV18 | NA | TRBD1 | TGTGCCAGCTCACCTCCATCCGGTAGGGGGCGCACAGATACGCAGTATTTT | CASSPPSGRGRTDTQYF
TRBJ1-3 | TRBV13 | NA | NA | TGTGCCAGCAGCCCCCTCGACAGGACCTCTGGAAACACCATATATTTT | CASSPLDRTSGNTIYF
TRBJ2-5 | TRBV5-5 | once | TRBD1 | TGTGCCAGCAGCCGTCGGGACAGCCACCAAGAGACCCAGTACTTC | CASSRRDSHQETQYF
TRBJ2-1 | TRBV14 | NA | NA | TGTGCCAGCAGCCCGAAGTCTATGGCAGTGTACAATGAGCAGTTCTTC | CASSPKSMAVYNEQFF
TRBJ1-5 | TRBV27 | NA | NA | TGTGCCAGCGGCAGGGTAAATCAGCCCCAGCATTTT | CASGRVNQPQHF
TRBJ1-2 | TRBV27 | NA | TRBD1 | TGTGCCAGCAGTTCGACTCGACAGGGACCTGGCTACACCTTC | CASSSTRQGPGYTF
TRBJ2-6 | TRBV28 | NA | NA | TGTGCCAGCAGCGAGGGGGGAGTCTCTGGGGCCAACGTCCTGACTTTC | CASSEGGVSGANVLTF
TRBJ2-3 | TRBV10-3 | NA | NA | TGTGCCATCAGTGAAGAGCAGTTCGGCACAGATACGCAGTATTTT | CAISEEQFGTDTQYF
TRBJ2-7 | TRBV5-3 | NA | TRBD1 | TGTGCCAGAAGGGGACCGGGACAGTTTTCCTACGAGCAGTACTTC | CARRGPGQFSYEQYF
TRBJ1-1 | TRBV6-1 | NA | NA | TGTGCCAGCAGTGAAGGGGGGGGAGGGGCAGGTGAAGCTTTCTTT | CASSEGGGGAGEAFF
TRBJ2-1 | TRBV20-1 | NA | NA | TGCAGTGTCCTCTCGAGAAGTGAGCAGTTCTTC | CSVLSRSEQFF
TRBJ2-2 | TRBV18 | NA | TRBD1 | TGTGCCAGCTCACGGGACAGCCCGAACACCGGGGAGCTGTTTTTT | CASSRDSPNTGELFF
TRBJ2-3 | TRBV5-4 | NA | TRBD2 | TGTGCCAGCAGCTCCAGGACTAGCGGGGATACAGATACGCAGTATTTT | CASSSRTSGDTDTQYF
TRBJ2-7 | TRBV12-3/TRBV12-4 | NA | NA | TGTGCCAGCAGTGGTGGGTACAAATACGAGCAGTACTTC | CASSGGYKYEQYF
TRBJ1-5 | TRBV5-8 | NA | TRBD1 | TGTGCCAGCAGCTCCCGGACAGGGAATGACAATCAGCCCCAGCATTTT | CASSSRTGNDNQPQHF
TRBJ2-1 | TRBV24-1 | NA | TRBD2 | TGTGCCACCAGTGGCCGGACTAGCGGGGACAATGAGCAGTTCTTC | CATSGRTSGDNEQFF
TRBJ1-5 | TRBV7-2 | once | NA | TGTGCCAGCAGCTTAGATGGAGGATTCAATCAGCCCCAGCATTTT | CASSLDGGFNQPQHF
TRBJ2-1 | TRBV6-5 | NA | TRBD2 | TGTAGGACTAGCACCCACAATGAGCAGTTCTTC | CRTSTHNEQFF
TRBJ1-6 | TRBV7-9 | NA | NA | TGTGCCAGCAGCGTCAGTTTGAGCTCCTATAATTCACCCCTCCACTTT | CASSVSLSSYNSPLHF
TRBJ1-1 | TRBV10-3 | NA | NA | TGTGCCATCAGTGAGCAGAGAATGAACACTGAAGCTTTCTTT | CAISEQRMNTEAFF
TRBJ1-5 | TRBV24-1 | NA | TRBD1 | TGTGCCACCAGCGACGGGACAGGGGGCGGTCAGCCCCAGCATTTT | CATSDGTGGGQPQHF
TRBJ1-1 | TRBV10-1 | once | NA | TGCGCCAGCATCGTTCAGGGGATGAACACTGAAGCTTTCTTT | CASIVQGMNTEAFF
TRBJ2-7 | TRBV12-5 | NA | TRBD1 | TGTGCTAGTGGCCGGGACAGGGACTACGAGCAGTACTTC | CASGRDRDYEQYF
TRBJ2-7 | TRBV5-1 | NA | NA | TGCGCCAGCAGCTTGGAAGGGGGGCTCTACGAGCAGTACTTC | CASSLEGGLYEQYF
TRBJ2-6 | TRBV27 | NA | TRBD2 | TGTGCCAGCAGTTTAGACGGGACTAGCTCTCCTGGGGCCAACGTCCTGACTTTC | CASSLDGTSSPGANVLTF
TRBJ2-2 | TRBV7-3 | NA | TRBD1 | TGTGCCAGCAGCTTGGACAGGGGAGGTGCGACCGGGGAGCTGTTTTTT | CASSLDRGGATGELFF